The 18 T cell receptor beta chains below come from one sample, sequenced in a study of blood T cell repertoires in COVID-19. Generated by immunoSEQ multiplex PCR, the TCRdb table keeps only in-frame clones and is missing some. The table records some 83,000 clones, approximately 89% of them present only once. Material for sequencing was peripheral blood. The receptors were sampled from a man in his fifties with acute or convalescent COVID-19.

This clone was found a few times. This sequence joins TRBV5-4 and TRBJ2-2; TRBD1 matches 7 bases. This CDR3 contains 16 residues. Germline CDR1 is SGHNT and CDR2 is YYREEE (reference sequence). V shed 4 bases, J shed 3 bases, and the junction held 9 bases outside the gene matches. The chain's CDR3 is CASSLRGLTDTGELFF. CDR3 in DNA: TGTGCCAGCAGCCTGAGGGGGCTGACGGACACCGGGGAGCTGTTTTTT.

V is TRBV2 and J is TRBJ1-1, with D tentatively TRBD1 (5 bases). V was shortened by 7 bases and J by 4 bases, with 22 bases between the two germline ends. Germline lookup yields CDR1 SNHLY and CDR2 FYNNEI. The CDR3 runs to 16 residues. CDR3 protein: CASTDPGGKGSTEAFF. The CDR3 region has the DNA TGTGCCAGCACCGACCCCGGGGGTAAGGGGAGCACTGAAGCTTTCTTT.

V and J are TRBV28 and TRBJ2-2; D is unclear. The CDR3 is 15 residues long. Germline V CDR1 and CDR2: MDHEN, SYDVKM. Trimming took off 3 bases at V and 6 bases at J, with 14 bases between the two ends. CDR3 nucleotide sequence: TGTGCCAGCAGTTTCTACAGTCCATCTTCCGGGGAGCTGTTTTTT. This sequence encodes CASSFYSPSSGELFF.

The rearrangement links TRBV5-1 to TRBJ1-1; TRBD1 agrees at 10 bases. Germline CDR1 and CDR2: SGHRS and YFSETQ. This CDR3 comprises 15 residues. After removal of 4 bases from V and 5 bases from J, the junction contained 8 bases not matched to a gene. CDR3 nucleotide sequence: TGCGCCAGCAGCCCTGACAGGGGGCGGGTTACTGAAGCTTTCTTT. This gives the protein CASSPDRGRVTEAFF. The complete variable domain, with remaining parts taken from reference TRBV5-1 and TRBJ1-1, reads KAGVTQTPRYLIKTRGQQVTLSCSPISGHRSVSWYQQTPGQGLQFLFEYFSETQRNKGNFPGRFSGRQFSNSRSEMNVSTLELGDSALYLCASSPDRGRVTEAFFGQGTRLTVV.

The table lists this clone with a few counts. This sequence joins TRBV5-6 and TRBJ2-3; 12 bases fit TRBD2. Germline assignment: CDR1 SGHDT and CDR2 YYEEEE. V shed 4 bases, J shed 2 bases, and the junction held 8 bases outside the gene matches. The CDR3 extends over 17 amino acids. The CDR3 loop reads CASSRRLAGDVTDTQYF. CDR3 in DNA: TGTGCCAGCAGCCGAAGACTAGCGGGAGATGTCACAGATACGCAGTATTTT.

In DNA form, the CDR3 reads TGCAGTGCTAGCCAGAACAATGAGCAGTTCTTC. Translating gives CSASQNNEQFF. The chain carries TRBV20-1 and TRBJ2-1; unclear D gene. V was pared by 3 bases and J by 5 bases, with 5 bases between. Germline CDR1 DFQATT, CDR2 SNEGSKA (reference sequence). The CDR3 is 11 residues long.

This clone was observed a few times. The chain is built from TRBV5-1 and TRBJ2-2, with a tentative D call TRBD1 (7 bases). Between the trimmed V and J ends, which lost 1 base and 6 bases, there was a span of 19 bases. The CDR3 totals 17 residues. Germline CDR1 reads SGHRS; CDR2 reads YFSETQ. The CDR3 region is CASSLLGGGPRAGELFF. CDR3 coding DNA: TGCGCCAGCAGCTTGCTAGGAGGGGGCCCGAGGGCCGGGGAGCTGTTTTTT.

This chain uses TRBV7-2 with TRBJ1-4; 9 bases are a match to TRBD1. The CDR3 extends over 14 amino acids. Per germline, CDR1 SGHTA and CDR2 FQGNSA. The trim removed 6 bases at V and 5 bases at J, leaving 4 bases unmatched. The CDR3: CASRLQGANEKLFF. CDR3 coding DNA: TGTGCCAGCAGGTTACAGGGGGCAAATGAAAAACTGTTTTTT.

The chain combines TRBV30 with TRBJ1-6; 7 bases map to TRBD1. The CDR3 length is 13 residues. Per germline, CDR1 GTSNPN and CDR2 SVGIG (reference sequence). Trimming removed 4 bases from V and 9 bases from J; junction bases left unmatched: 6. The CDR3 sequence is CAWKEGASSPLHF. In DNA, the CDR3 is TGTGCCTGGAAGGAGGGGGCTAGTTCACCCCTCCACTTT.

This sequence joins TRBV2 and TRBJ1-2; perhaps TRBD1 as D (6 bases). Germline lookup yields CDR1 SNHLY and CDR2 FYNNEI. This CDR3 comprises 12 residues. V was cut by 7 bases and J by 6 bases, with 12 bases left in between. The CDR3 bases are TGTGCCAGCACGCAACAGGGAGATGGCTACACCTTC. Protein sequence: CASTQQGDGYTF.

V usage is TRBV19 and J usage is TRBJ2-3, with 8 bases matching TRBD2. Germline-derived CDR1 and CDR2 are LNHDA and SQIVND (reference sequence). CDR3 length: 16 amino acids. V shed 5 bases and J 1 base; nucleotides not matched to a gene: 8. The CDR3 DNA reads as TGTGCCAGTAGTTCCCCGGGGGGGCAAGGCACAGATACGCAGTATTTT. It encodes CASSSPGGQGTDTQYF.

The chain has TRBV5-1 and TRBJ1-2; TRBD1 might be the D (5 bases). The V gene lost 0 bases and the J gene lost 3 bases, with 9 bases spanning the gap. Per germline, CDR1 SGHRS and CDR2 YFSETQ. CDR3 length equals 14 residues. The CDR3 is CASSLDGRDYGYTF. CDR3 nucleotide sequence: TGCGCCAGCAGCTTGGACGGCAGGGACTATGGCTACACCTTC.

The gene calls are TRBV29-1 and TRBJ2-7; 9 bases map to TRBD1. This CDR3 has 13 amino acids. Germline trimming cut 6 bases from V and 3 bases from J; bases unmatched to any gene: 6. Germline CDR1 is SQVTM and CDR2 is ANQGSEA. CDR3 sequence: CSVTGTGFYEQYF. The CDR3 coding sequence is TGCAGCGTGACCGGGACAGGGTTCTACGAGCAGTACTTC.

The chain has TRBV5-1 and TRBJ2-1; tentatively, D is TRBD1 (6 bases). This CDR3 has 16 amino acids. CDR1 is SGHRS and CDR2 is YFSETQ in the germline V gene. The V and J ends lost 1 base and 4 bases respectively, with 15 bases between them. Here the CDR3 DNA reads TGCGCCAGCAGCTTGTCAATTCGGACAGAATACAATGAGCAGTTCTTC. Translation gives CASSLSIRTEYNEQFF.

The gene calls are TRBV4-3 and TRBJ2-2, with TRBD1 as a possible D gene (6 bases). The CDR3 runs to 14 residues. Germline CDR1 and CDR2: LGHNA and YSLEER. V lost 6 bases to trimming and J lost 2 bases, with 10 bases between them. CDR3 residues: CASSPGTNTGELFF. The CDR3 nucleotides read TGCGCCAGCAGTCCAGGGACAAACACCGGGGAGCTGTTTTTT.

This clone was counted once. This chain connects TRBV11-2 to TRBJ1-2; a possible D gene is TRBD1 (6 bases). This CDR3 region has 18 residues. V lost 4 bases to trimming and J lost 3 bases, with 24 bases between them. Germline V gene lookup returns CDR1 SGHAT and CDR2 FQNNGV. The CDR3 spells CASSSVTAGEWSYYGYTF. CDR3 DNA: TGTGCCAGCAGCTCAGTGACGGCAGGGGAATGGAGTTACTATGGCTACACCTTC. The full variable domain, with the rest looked up from reference TRBV11-2 and TRBJ1-2, is EAGVAQSPRYKIIEKRQSVAFWCNPISGHATLYWYQQILGQGPKLLIQFQNNGVVDDSQLPKDRFSAERLKGVDSTLKIQPAKLEDSAVYLCASSSVTAGEWSYYGYTFGSGTRLTVV.

V usage is TRBV6-2 or TRBV6-3 and J usage is TRBJ2-5, with 7 bases aligning to TRBD2. The CDR3 contains 14 residues. V lost 6 bases to trimming and J lost 5 bases; unmatched junction nucleotides: 9. Germline assignment: CDR1 MNHEY and CDR2 SVGEGT. CDR3 loop: CASSPRLAPETQYF. DNA for the CDR3: TGTGCCAGCAGCCCCAGACTAGCCCCGGAGACCCAGTACTTC.

The chain has TRBV24-1 and TRBJ2-1, with D maybe TRBD1 (6 bases). This CDR3 has 15 amino acids. The germline V gene has CDR1 KGHDR and CDR2 SFDVKD. V was trimmed by 0 bases and J by 4 bases, leaving 9 bases between them. The CDR3 DNA reads TGTGCCACCAGTGATTTGAACAGGGATTACAATGAGCAGTTCTTC. The encoded protein is CATSDLNRDYNEQFF.